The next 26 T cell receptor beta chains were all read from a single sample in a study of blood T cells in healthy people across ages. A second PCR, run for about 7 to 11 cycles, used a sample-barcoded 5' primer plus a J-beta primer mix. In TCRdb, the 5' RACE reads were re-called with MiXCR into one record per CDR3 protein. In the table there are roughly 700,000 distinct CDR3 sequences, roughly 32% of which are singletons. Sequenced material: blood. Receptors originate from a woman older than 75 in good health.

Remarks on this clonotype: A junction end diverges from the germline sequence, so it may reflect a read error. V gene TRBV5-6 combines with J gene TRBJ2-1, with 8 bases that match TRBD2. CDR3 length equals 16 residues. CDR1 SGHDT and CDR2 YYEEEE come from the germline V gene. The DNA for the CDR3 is TGTGCCAGCAGGTTGAGGTCTACTAGCGGAGTAAATGAACAGTTCTTC. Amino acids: CASRLRSTSGVNEQFF.

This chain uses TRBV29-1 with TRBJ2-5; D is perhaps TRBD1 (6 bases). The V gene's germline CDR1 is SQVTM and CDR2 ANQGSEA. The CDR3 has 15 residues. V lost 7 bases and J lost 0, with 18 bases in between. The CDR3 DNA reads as TGCAGCGGACAATGGACAGACAGGTACCAAGAGACCCAGTACTTC. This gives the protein CSGQWTDRYQETQYF. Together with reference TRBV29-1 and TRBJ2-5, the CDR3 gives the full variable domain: SAVISQKPSRDICQRGTSLTIQCQVDSQVTMMFWYRQQPGQSLTLIATANQGSEATYESGFVIDKFPISRPNLTFSTLTVSNMSPEDSSIYLCSGQWTDRYQETQYFGPGTRLLVL.

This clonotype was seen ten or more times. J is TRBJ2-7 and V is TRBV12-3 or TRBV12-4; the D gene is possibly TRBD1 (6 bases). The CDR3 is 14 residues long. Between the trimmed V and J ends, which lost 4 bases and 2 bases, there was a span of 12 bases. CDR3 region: CASSYAGVTYEQYF. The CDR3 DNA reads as TGTGCCAGCAGTTATGCAGGGGTAACCTACGAGCAGTACTTC.

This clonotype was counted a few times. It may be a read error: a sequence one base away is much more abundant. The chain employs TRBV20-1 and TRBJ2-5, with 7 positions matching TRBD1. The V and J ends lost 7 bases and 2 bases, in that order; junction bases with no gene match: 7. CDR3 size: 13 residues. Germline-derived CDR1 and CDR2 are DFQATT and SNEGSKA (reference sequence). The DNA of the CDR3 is TGCAGTGTCTGGGGACAGACACAAGAGACCCAGTACTTC. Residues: CSVWGQTQETQYF.

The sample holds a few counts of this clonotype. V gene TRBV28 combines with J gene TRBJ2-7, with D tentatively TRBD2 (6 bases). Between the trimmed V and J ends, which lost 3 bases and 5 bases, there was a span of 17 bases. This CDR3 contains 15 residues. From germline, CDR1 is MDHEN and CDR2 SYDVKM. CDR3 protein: CASSLARDPGNEQYF. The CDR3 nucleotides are TGTGCCAGCAGTTTGGCGCGGGACCCAGGGAACGAGCAGTACTTC.

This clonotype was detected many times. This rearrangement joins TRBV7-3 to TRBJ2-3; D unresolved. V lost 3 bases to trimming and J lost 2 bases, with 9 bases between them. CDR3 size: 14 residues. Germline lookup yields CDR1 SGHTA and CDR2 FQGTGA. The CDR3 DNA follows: TGTGCCAGCAGCTTCTCCTCCCACACAGATACGCAGTATTTT. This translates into CASSFSSHTDTQYF.

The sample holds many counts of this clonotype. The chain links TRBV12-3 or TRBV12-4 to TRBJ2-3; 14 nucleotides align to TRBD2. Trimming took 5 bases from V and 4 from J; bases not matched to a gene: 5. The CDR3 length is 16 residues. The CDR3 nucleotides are TGTGCCAGCAGTCTCGGGACTAGCGGGGGCGCAGATACGCAGTATTTT. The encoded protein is CASSLGTSGGADTQYF.

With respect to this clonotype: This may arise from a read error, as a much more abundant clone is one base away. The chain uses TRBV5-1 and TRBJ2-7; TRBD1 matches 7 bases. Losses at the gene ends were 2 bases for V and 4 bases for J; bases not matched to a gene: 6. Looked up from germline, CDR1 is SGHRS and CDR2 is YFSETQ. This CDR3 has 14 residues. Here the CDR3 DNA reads TGCGCCAGCAGCTTCCGGGACAGCTGGTACGAGCAGTACTTC. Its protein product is CASSFRDSWYEQYF.

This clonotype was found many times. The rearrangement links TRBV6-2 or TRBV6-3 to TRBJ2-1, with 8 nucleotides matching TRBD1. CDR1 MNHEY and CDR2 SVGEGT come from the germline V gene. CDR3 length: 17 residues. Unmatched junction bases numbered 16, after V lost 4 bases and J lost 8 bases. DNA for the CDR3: TGTGCCAGCAGTTCGATTCCTGGGACAGGTGTAATGGATGAGCAGTTCTTC. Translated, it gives CASSSIPGTGVMDEQFF.

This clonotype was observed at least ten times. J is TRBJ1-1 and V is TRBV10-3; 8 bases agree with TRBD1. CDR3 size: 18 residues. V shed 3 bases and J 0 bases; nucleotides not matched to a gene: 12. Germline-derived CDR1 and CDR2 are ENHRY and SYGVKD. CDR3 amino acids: CAISEPLGQVKMNTEAFF. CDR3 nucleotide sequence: TGTGCCATCAGTGAACCCCTGGGACAGGTAAAAATGAACACTGAAGCTTTCTTT.

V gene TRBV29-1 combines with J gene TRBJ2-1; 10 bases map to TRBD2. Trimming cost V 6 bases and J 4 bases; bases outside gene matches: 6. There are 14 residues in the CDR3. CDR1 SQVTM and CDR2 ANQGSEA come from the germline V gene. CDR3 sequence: CSVPGLADYNEQFF. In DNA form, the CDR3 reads TGCAGCGTACCCGGACTAGCGGATTACAATGAGCAGTTCTTC.

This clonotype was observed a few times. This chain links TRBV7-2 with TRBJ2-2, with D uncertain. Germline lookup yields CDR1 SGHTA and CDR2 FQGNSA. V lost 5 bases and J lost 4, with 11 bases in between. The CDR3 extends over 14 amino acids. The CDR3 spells CASSLLQSTGELFF. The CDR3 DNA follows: TGTGCCAGCAGCCTACTCCAGAGCACCGGGGAGCTGTTTTTT.

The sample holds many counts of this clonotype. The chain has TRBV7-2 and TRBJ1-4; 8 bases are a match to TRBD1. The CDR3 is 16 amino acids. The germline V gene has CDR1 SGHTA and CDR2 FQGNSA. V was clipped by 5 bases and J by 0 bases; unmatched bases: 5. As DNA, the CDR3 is TGTGCCAGCAGCAGACAGGGGCTCGCAACTAATGAAAAACTGTTTTTT. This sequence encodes CASSRQGLATNEKLFF. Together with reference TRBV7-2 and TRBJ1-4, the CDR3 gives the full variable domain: GAGVSQSPSNKVTEKGKDVELRCDPISGHTALYWYRQSLGQGLEFLIYFQGNSAPDKSGLPSDRFSAERTGGSVSTLTIQRTQQEDSAVYLCASSRQGLATNEKLFFGSGTQLSVL.

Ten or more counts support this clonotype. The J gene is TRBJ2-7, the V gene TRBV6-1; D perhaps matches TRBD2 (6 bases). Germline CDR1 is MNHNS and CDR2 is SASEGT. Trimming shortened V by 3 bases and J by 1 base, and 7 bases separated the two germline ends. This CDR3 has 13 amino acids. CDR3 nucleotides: TGTGCCAGCAGTGAGGGACTTTCCTACGAGCAGTACTTC. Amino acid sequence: CASSEGLSYEQYF.

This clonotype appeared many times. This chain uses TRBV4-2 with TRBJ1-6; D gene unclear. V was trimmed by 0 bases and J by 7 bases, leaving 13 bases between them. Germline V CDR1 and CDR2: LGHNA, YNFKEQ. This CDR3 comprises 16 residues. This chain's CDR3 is CASSQELGPMNSPLHF. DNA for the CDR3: TGTGCCAGCAGCCAAGAGCTAGGTCCCATGAATTCACCCCTCCACTTT.

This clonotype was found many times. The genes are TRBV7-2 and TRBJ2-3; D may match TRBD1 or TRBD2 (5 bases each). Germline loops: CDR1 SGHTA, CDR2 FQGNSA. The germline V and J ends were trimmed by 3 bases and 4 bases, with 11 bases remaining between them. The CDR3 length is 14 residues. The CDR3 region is CASSLGDEPDTQYF. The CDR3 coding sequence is TGTGCCAGCAGCTTGGGGGACGAGCCAGATACGCAGTATTTT. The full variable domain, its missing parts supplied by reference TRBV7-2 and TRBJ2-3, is GAGVSQSPSNKVTEKGKDVELRCDPISGHTALYWYRQSLGQGLEFLIYFQGNSAPDKSGLPSDRFSAERTGGSVSTLTIQRTQQEDSAVYLCASSLGDEPDTQYFGPGTRLTVL.

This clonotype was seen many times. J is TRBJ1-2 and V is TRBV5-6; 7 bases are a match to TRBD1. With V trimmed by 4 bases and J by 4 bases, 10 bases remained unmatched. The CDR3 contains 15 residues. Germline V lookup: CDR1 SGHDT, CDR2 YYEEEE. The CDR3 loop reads CASSRSQGLGYGYTF. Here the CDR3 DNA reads TGTGCCAGCAGCCGATCACAGGGGCTCGGCTATGGCTACACCTTC.

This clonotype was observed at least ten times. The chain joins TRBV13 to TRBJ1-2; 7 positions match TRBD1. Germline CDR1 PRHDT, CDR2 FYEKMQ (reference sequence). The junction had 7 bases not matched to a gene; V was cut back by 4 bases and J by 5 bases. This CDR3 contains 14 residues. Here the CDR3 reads CASSSRDRSYGYTF. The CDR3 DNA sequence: TGTGCCAGCAGCTCCCGGGACAGATCATATGGCTACACCTTC.

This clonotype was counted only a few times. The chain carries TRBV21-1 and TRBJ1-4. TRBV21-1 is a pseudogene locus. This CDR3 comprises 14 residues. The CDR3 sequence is CASINSRNNEKLFF. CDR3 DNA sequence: TGTGCCAGCATCAACAGCAGGAACAATGAAAAACTGTTTTTT.

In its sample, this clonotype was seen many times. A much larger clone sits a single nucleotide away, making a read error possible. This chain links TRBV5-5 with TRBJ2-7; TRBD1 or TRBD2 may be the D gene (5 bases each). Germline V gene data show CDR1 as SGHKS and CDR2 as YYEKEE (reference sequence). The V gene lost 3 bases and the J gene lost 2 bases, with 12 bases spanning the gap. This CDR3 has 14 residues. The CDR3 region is CASSWGSGTYEQYF. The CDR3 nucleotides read TGTGCCAGCAGCTGGGGGTCAGGGACCTACGAGCAGTACTTC. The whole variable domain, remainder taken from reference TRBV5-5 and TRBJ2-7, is DAGVTQSPTHLIKTRGQQVTLRCSPISGHKSVSWYQQVLGQGPQFIFQYYEKEERGRGNFPDRFSARQFPNYSSELNVNALLLGDSALYLCASSWGSGTYEQYFGPGTRLTVT.

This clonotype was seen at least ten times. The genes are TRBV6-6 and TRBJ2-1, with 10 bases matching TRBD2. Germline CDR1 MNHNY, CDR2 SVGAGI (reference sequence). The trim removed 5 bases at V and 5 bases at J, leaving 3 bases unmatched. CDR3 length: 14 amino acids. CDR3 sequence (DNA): TGTGCCAGCAGTCTAGCGGGGGCCGACAATGAGCAGTTCTTC. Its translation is CASSLAGADNEQFF.

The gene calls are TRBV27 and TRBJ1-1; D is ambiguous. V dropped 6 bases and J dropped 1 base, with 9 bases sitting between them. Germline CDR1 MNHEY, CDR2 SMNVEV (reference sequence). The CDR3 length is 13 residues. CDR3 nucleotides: TGTGCCAGCAGCGCGGTTTCGAACACTGAAGCTTTCTTT. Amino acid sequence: CASSAVSNTEAFF.

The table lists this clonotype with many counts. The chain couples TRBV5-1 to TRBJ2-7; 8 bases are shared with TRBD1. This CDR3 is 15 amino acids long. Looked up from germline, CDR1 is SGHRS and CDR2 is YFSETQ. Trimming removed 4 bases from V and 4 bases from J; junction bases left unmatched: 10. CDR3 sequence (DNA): TGCGCCAGCAGCCCCCTACAGGGGGAGTTTTACGAGCAGTACTTC. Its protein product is CASSPLQGEFYEQYF.

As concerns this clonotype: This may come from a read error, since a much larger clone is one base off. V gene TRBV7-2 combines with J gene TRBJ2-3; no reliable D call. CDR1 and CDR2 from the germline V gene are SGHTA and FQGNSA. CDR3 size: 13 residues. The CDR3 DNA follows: TGTGCCGGCAGCGACGACCCACGGGATACGCAGTATTTT. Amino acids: CAGSDDPRDTQYF.

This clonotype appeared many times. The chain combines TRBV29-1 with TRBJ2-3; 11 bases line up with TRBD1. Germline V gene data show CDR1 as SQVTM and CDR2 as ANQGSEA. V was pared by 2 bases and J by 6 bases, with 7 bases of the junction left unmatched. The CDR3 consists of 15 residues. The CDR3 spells CSVEMAGQGADTQYF. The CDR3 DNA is TGCAGCGTTGAAATGGCCGGACAGGGGGCGGATACGCAGTATTTT.

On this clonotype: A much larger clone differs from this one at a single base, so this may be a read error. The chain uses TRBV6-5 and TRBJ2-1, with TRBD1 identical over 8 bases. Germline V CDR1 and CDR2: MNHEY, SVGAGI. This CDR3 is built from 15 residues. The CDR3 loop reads CTSRMDRDFYNEQFF. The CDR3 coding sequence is TGTACCAGCAGGATGGACAGGGATTTCTACAATGAGCAGTTCTTC.